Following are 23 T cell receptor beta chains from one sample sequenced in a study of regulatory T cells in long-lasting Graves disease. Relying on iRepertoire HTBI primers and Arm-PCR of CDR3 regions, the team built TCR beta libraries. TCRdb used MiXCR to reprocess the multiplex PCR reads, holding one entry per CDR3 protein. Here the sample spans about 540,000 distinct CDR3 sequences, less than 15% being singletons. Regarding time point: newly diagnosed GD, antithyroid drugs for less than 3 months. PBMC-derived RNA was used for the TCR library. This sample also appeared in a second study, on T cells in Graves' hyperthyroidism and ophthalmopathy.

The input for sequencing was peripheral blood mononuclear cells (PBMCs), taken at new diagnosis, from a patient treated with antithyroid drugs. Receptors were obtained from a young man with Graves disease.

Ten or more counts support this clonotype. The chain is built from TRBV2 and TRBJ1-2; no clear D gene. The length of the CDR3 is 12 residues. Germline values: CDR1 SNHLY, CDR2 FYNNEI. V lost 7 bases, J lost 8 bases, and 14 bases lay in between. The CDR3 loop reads CASTHEAWGYTF. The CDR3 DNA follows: TGTGCCAGCACCCACGAGGCTTGGGGCTACACCTTC.

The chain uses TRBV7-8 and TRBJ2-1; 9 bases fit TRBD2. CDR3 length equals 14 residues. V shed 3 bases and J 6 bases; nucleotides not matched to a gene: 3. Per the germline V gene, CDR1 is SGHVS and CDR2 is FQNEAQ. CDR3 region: CASSLSGLANEQFF. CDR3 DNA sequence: TGTGCCAGCAGCTTGTCGGGACTAGCCAATGAGCAGTTCTTC.

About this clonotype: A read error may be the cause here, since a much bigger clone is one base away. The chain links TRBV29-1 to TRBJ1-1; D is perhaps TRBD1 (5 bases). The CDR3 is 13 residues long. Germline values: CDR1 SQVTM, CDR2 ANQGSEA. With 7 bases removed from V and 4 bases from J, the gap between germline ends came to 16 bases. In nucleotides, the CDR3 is TGCAGCGCTGTTTGGGACGCGGGCACTGAAGCTTTCTTT. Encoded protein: CSAVWDAGTEAFF. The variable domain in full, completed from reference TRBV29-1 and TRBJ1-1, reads SAVISQKPSRDICQRGTSLTIQCQVDSQVTMMFWYRQQPGQSLTLIATANQGSEATYESGFVIDKFPISRPNLTFSTLTVSNMSPEDSSIYLCSAVWDAGTEAFFGQGTRLTVV.

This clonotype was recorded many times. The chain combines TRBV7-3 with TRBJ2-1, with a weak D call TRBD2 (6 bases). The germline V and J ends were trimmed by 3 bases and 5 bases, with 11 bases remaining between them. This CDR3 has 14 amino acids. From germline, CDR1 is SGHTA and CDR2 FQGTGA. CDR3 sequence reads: CASSFDAGNNEQFF. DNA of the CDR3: TGTGCCAGCAGCTTCGATGCGGGGAACAATGAGCAGTTCTTC. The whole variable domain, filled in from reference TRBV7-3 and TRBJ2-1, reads GAGVSQTPSNKVTEKGKYVELRCDPISGHTALYWYRQSLGQGPEFLIYFQGTGAADDSGLPNDRFFAVRPEGSVSTLKIQRTERGDSAVYLCASSFDAGNNEQFFGPGTRLTVL.

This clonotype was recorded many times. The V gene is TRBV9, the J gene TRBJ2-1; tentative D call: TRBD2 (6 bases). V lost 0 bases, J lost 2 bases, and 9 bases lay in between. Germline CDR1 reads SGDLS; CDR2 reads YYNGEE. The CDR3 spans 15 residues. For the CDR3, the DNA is TGTGCCAGCAGCGTAGACGGCGGGGCCTACAATGAGCAGTTCTTC. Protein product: CASSVDGGAYNEQFF.

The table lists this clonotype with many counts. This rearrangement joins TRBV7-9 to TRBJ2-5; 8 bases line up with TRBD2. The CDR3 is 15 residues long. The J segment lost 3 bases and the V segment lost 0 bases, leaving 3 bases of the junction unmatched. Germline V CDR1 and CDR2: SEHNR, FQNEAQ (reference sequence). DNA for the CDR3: TGTGCCAGCAGCTTAGCGGGGGGACTAGAAGAGACCCAGTACTTC. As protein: CASSLAGGLEETQYF.

CDR3 in amino acids: CASSLISGQLNEKLFF. CDR3 coding DNA: TGTGCCAGCAGCTTAATCTCGGGACAGCTTAATGAAAAACTGTTTTTT. The chain joins TRBV7-9 to TRBJ1-4; TRBD1 matches at 7 bases. This CDR3 spans 16 amino acids. Germline assignment: CDR1 SEHNR and CDR2 FQNEAQ (reference sequence). V gave up 2 bases and J gave up 4 bases; unmatched junction bases: 7.

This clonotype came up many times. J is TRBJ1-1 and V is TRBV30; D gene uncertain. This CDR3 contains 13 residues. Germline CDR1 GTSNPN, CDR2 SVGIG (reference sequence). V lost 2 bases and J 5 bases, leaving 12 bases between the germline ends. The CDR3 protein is CAWSHTRRTEAFF. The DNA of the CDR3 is TGTGCCTGGAGTCATACAAGGAGGACTGAAGCTTTCTTT.

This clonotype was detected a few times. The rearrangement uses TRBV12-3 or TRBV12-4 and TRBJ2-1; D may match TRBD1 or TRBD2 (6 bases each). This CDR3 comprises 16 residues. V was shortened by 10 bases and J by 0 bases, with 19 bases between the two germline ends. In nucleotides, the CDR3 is TGTGCCACCCAAAGCGGAGGGGGAAGCTCCTACAATGAGCAGTTCTTC. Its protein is CATQSGGGSSYNEQFF.

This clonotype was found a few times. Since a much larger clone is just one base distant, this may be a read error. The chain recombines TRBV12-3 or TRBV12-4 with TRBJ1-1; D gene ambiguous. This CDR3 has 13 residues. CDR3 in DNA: TGTGCCACCCACTTGTACTCGAACACTGAAGCTCTCTTT. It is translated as CATHLYSNTEALF.

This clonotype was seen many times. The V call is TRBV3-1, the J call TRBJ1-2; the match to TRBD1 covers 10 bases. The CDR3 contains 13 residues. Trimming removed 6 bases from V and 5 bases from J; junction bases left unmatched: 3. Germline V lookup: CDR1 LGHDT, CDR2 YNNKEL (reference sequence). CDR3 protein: CASRVGQGYGYTF. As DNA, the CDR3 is TGTGCCAGCAGAGTGGGACAGGGGTATGGCTACACCTTC.

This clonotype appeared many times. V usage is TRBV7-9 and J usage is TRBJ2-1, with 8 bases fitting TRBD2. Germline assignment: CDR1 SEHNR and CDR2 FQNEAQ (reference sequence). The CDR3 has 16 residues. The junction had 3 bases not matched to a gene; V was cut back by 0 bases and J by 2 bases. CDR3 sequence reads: CASSLAPGRAYNEQFF. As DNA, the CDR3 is TGTGCCAGCAGCTTAGCGCCCGGGAGGGCCTACAATGAGCAGTTCTTC.

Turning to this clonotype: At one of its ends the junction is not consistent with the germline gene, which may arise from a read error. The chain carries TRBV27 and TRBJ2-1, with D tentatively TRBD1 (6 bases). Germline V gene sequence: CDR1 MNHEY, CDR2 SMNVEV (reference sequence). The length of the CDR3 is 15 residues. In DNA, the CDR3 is TGTGCCAGCAGTTTACCTGGGGGCTCCTACAATGAGCAGCTCTTC. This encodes CASSLPGGSYNEQLF.

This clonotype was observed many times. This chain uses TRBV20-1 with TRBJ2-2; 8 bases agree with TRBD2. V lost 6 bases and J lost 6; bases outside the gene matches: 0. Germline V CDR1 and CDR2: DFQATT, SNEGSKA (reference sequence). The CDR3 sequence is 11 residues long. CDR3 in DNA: TGCAGTGCAGCGGGAGCCGGGGAGCTGTTTTTT. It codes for CSAAGAGELFF.

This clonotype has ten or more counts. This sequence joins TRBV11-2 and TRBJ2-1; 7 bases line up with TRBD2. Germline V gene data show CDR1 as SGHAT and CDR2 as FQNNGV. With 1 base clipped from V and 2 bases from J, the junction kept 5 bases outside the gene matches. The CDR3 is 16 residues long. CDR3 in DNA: TGTGCCAGCAGCTTAGTACTAGCGTCAGCCTACAATGAGCAGTTCTTC. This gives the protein CASSLVLASAYNEQFF. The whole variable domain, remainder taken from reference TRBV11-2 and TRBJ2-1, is EAGVAQSPRYKIIEKRQSVAFWCNPISGHATLYWYQQILGQGPKLLIQFQNNGVVDDSQLPKDRFSAERLKGVDSTLKIQPAKLEDSAVYLCASSLVLASAYNEQFFGPGTRLTVL.

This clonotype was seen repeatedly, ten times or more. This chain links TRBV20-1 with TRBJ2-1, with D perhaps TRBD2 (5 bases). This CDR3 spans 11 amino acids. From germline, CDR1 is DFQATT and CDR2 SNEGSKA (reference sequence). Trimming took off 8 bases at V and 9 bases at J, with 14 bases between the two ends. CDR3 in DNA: TGCAGTACCCGGAAGCGGACTGAGCAGTTCTTC. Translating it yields CSTRKRTEQFF.

The CDR3 coding sequence is TGTGCCTGGACCGCGGAAAGTTTCACAACTAATGAAAAACTGTTTTTT. It encodes CAWTAESFTTNEKLFF. The chain uses TRBV30 and TRBJ1-4; D not certain. V was clipped by 4 bases and J by 0 bases, with 15 bases between them. CDR1 and CDR2 from the germline V gene are GTSNPN and SVGIG (reference sequence). The CDR3 sequence is 16 residues long.

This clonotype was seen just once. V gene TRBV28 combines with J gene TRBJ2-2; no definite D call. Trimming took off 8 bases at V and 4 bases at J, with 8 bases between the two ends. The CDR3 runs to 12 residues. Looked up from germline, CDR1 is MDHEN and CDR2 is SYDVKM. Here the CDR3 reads CASAVPTGELFF. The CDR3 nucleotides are TGTGCCAGCGCCGTCCCCACCGGGGAGCTGTTTTTT.

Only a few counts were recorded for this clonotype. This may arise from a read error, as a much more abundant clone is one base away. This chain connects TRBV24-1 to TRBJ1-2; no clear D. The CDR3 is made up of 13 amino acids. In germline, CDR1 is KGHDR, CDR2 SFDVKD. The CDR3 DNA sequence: TGTGCCACCAGCAGAGATCCTAACTATAGCTACACCTTC. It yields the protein CATSRDPNYSYTF.

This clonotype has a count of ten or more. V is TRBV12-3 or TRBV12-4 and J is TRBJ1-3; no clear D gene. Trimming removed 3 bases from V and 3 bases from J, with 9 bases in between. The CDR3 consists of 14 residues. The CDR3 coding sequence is TGTGCCAGCAGTTTCCAAAACAGTGGAAACACCATATATTTT. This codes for CASSFQNSGNTIYF.

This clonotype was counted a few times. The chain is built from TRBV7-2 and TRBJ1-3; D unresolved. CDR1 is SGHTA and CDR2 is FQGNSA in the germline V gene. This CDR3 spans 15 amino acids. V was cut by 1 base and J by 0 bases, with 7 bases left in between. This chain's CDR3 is CASSLDGSSGNTIYF. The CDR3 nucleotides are TGTGCCAGCAGCTTAGATGGATCCTCTGGAAACACCATATATTTT.

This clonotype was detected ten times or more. DNA of the CDR3: TGTGCTCTCGGGGGGGGGGAGACCCAGTACTTC. Amino acids: CALGGGETQYF. The genes are TRBV28 and TRBJ2-5, with TRBD2 identical over 8 bases. Germline lookup yields CDR1 MDHEN and CDR2 SYDVKM. The CDR3 consists of 11 residues.

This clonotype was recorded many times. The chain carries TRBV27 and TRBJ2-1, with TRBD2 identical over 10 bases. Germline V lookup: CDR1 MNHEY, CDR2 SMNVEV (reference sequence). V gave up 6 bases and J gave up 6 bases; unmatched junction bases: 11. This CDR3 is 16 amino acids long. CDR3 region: CASSAKRLAGVNEQFF. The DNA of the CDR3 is TGTGCCAGCAGCGCCAAGCGTCTAGCGGGAGTCAATGAGCAGTTCTTC.